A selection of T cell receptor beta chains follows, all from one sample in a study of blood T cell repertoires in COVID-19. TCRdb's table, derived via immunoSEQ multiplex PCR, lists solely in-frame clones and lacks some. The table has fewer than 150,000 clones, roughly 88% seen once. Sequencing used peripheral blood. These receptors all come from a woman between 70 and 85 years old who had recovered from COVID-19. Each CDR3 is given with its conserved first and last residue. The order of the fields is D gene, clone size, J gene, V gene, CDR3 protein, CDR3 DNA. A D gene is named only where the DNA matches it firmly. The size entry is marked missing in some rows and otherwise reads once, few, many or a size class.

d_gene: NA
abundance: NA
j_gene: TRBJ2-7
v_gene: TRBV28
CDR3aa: CASRPRGSYEQYF
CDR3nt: TGTGCCAGCAGACCAAGGGGGTCCTACGAGCAGTACTTC

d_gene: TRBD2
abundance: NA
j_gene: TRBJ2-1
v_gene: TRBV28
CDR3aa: CASSLFSGGLVKQFF
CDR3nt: TGTGCCAGCAGTTTATTTAGCGGGGGGCTCGTCAAGCAGTTCTTC

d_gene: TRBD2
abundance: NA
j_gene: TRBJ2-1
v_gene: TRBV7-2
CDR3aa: CASSLGTSGYNEQFF
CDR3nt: TGTGCCAGCAGCTTAGGTACTAGCGGCTACAATGAGCAGTTCTTC

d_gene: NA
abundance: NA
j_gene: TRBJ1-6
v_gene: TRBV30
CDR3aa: CAWSGDWGELSPLHF
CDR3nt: TGTGCCTGGAGTGGCGATTGGGGAGAGTTGTCACCCCTCCACTTT

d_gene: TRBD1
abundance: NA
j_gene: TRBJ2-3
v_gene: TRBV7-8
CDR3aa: CASSLWDRGSTDTQYF
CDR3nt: TGTGCCAGCAGCTTATGGGACAGGGGGAGCACAGATACGCAGTATTTT

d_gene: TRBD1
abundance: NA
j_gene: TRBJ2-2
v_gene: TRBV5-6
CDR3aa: CASRIRDRAGGELFF
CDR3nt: TGTGCCAGCAGGATCCGGGACAGGGCGGGCGGGGAGCTGTTTTTT

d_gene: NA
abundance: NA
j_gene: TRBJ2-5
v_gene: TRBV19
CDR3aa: CASSMRRGRGQETQYF
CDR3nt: TGTGCCAGTAGTATGAGACGGGGGAGGGGGCAAGAGACCCAGTACTTC

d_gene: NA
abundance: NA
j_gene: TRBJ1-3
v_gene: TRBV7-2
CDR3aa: CASSLVGTASGNTIYF
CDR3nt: TGTGCCAGCAGCTTAGTAGGTACAGCCTCTGGAAACACCATATATTTT

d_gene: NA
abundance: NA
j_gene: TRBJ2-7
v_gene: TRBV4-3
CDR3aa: CASSQDYRAYEQYF
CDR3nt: TGCGCCAGCAGCCAAGATTACAGGGCCTACGAGCAGTACTTC

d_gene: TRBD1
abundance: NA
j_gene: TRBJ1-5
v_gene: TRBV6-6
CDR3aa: CATSPGQGSSNQPQHF
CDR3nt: TGTGCCACTTCACCGGGACAGGGCTCATCTAATCAGCCCCAGCATTTT

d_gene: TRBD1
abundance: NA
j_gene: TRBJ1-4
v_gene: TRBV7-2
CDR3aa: CASSLRGGTGEKLFF
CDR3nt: TGTGCCAGCAGCTTAAGAGGAGGGACAGGCGAAAAACTGTTTTTT

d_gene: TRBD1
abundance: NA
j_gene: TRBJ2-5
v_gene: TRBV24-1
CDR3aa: CATSDPQRDRGQETQYF
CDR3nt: TGTGCCACCAGTGATCCGCAACGGGACAGGGGGCAAGAGACCCAGTACTTC

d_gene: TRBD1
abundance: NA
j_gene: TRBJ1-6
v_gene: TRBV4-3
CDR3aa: CASSHDRGRSSPLHF
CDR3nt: TGCGCCAGCAGCCACGACAGGGGAAGGAGTTCACCCCTCCACTTT

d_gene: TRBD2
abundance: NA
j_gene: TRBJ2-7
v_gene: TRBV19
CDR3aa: CASSTLPGSGDYEQYF
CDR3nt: TGTGCCAGTAGTACTCTCCCAGGGAGCGGGGACTACGAGCAGTACTTC

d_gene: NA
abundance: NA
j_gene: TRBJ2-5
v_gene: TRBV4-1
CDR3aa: CASSQLRGETQYF
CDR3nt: TGCGCCAGCAGCCAACTTAGGGGAGAGACCCAGTACTTC

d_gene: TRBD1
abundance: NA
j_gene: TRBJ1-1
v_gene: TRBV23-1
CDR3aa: CASSPPGQGSTEAFF
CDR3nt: TGCGCCAGCAGTCCTCCGGGACAGGGTTCTACTGAAGCTTTCTTT

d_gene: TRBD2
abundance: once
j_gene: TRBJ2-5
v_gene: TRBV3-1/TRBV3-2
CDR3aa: CASSQGRGRLQETQYF
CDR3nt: TGTGCCAGCAGCCAAGGTCGCGGGAGGCTTCAAGAGACCCAGTACTTC

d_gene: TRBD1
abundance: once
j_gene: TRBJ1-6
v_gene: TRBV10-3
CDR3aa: CAIIGTGNSPLHF
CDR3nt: TGTGCCATCATAGGGACAGGTAATTCACCCCTCCACTTT

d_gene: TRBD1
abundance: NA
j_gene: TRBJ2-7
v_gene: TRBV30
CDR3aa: CASTGQGRYEQYF
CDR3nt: TGTGCCTCGACGGGACAGGGGAGGTACGAGCAGTACTTC

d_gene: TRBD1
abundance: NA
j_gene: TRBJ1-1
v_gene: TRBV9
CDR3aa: CASSARTGEAFF
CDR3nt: TGTGCCAGCAGCGCCCGGACAGGGGAAGCTTTCTTT

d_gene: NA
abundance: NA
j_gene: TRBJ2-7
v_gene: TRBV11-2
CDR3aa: CASSLVRGPYEQYF
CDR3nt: TGTGCCAGCAGCTTAGTGCGGGGACCCTACGAGCAGTACTTC

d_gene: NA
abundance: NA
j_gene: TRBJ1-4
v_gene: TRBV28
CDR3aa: CASTHSKGGGEKLFF
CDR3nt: TGTGCCAGCACCCATTCGAAGGGCGGGGGTGAAAAACTGTTTTTT

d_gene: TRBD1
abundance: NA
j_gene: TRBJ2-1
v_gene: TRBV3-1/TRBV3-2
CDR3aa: CASSQVAPGQGVNEQFF
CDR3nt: TGTGCCAGCAGCCAAGTCGCGCCGGGACAGGGAGTTAATGAGCAGTTCTTC

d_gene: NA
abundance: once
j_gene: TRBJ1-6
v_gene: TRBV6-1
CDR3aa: CASSDRTARNSPLHF
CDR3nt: TGTGCCAGCAGTGACCGGACAGCTCGAAATTCACCCCTCCACTTT

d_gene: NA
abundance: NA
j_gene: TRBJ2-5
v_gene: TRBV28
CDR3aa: CATRRGAGETQYF
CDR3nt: TGTGCCACCCGCCGGGGGGCGGGGGAGACCCAGTACTTC

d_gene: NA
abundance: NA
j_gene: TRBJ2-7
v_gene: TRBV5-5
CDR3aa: CASSLFSLGAPYEQYF
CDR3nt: TGTGCCAGCAGCTTGTTTAGTCTGGGGGCTCCCTACGAGCAGTACTTC

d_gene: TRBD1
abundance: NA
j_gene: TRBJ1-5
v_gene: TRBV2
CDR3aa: CASSGGQVSNQPQHF
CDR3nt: TGTGCCAGCAGTGGGGGACAGGTGAGCAATCAGCCCCAGCATTTT

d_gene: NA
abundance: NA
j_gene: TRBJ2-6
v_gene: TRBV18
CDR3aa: CASSPTGAGANVLTF
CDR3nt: TGTGCCAGCTCCCCCACAGGCGCCGGGGCCAACGTCCTGACTTTC

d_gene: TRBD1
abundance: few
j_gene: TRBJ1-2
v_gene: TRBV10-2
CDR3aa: CASSHPGTGATYGYTF
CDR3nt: TGCGCCAGCAGCCACCCGGGAACAGGGGCTACCTATGGCTACACCTTC